This T cell receptor beta chain was obtained from a study of PD-1 blockade in classical Hodgkin lymphoma. The protocol was immunoSEQ multiplex PCR, while the TCRdb copy is restricted to in-frame clones and leaves out a portion. The top ten hold under 8.5% of the sample, which has about 97,000 clones, around 88% seen once. The CDR3 loop spans 15 amino acids. Germline lookup yields CDR1 MRHNA and CDR2 SNTAGT. Germline trimming cut 6 bases from V and 7 bases from J; bases unmatched to any gene: 4. All patients relapsed after autologous stem cell transplantation, and brentuximab vedotin exposure varied. The sequence derives from a human donor with classical Hodgkin lymphoma. This material consisted of peripheral blood mononuclear cells (PBMCs), taken before the second cycle of nivolumab. The chain combines TRBV6-4 with TRBJ2-3, with 16 nucleotides matching TRBD2. The CDR3 nucleotides are TGTGCCAGCAGCCCGGGACTAGCGGGGGGGAATACGCAGTATTTT. It specifies CASSPGLAGGNTQYF.